This paragraph covers one T cell receptor beta chain sequence. The sample originates from a study of blood T cell repertoires in COVID-19. Study summary: Nucleic acid was either cDNA or gDNA, and it came from T cells, B-cell-depleted T cells, or PBMCs.

The CDR3 is 15 amino acids. CDR1 and CDR2 (germline): LNHDA, SQIVND (reference sequence). J lost 6 bases, V lost 3 bases, and 5 bases had no gene match. Only in-frame clones appear in the TCRdb table, and some are missing; sequencing was by immunoSEQ multiplex PCR. The sample includes some 96,000 clones, approximately 80% of them seen just once. The sequence was obtained from a man between 45 and 60 years old with active or convalescent COVID-19. The sequencing input was peripheral blood. The rearrangement links TRBV19 to TRBJ1-2, with TRBD1 identical over 12 bases. The CDR3 region is CASSITGTGGDGYTF. The CDR3, as DNA: TGTGCCAGTAGTATTACCGGGACAGGGGGCGATGGCTACACCTTC.